A single sample is the source of the 29 T cell receptor beta chains below, sequenced in a study of T-cell memory formation after mild COVID-19 (dated by TCRdb to the early 2020s). The library came from 5' RACE. This sample was sequenced with an Illumina NovaSeq 6000. The public reads were quality trimmed at Q25 with fastp and then assembled into clones with MiXCR by TCRdb, keeping productive beta chains. Rows are unified per CDR3 protein, each entry keeping the most common DNA and genes. This sample comprises just under 150,000 distinct CDR3 sequences, under 25% of them detected only once. Clones ranked in the top ten supply about 2.1% of the sample. The sequenced material came from PBMCs or a T cell subset sorted from them (not recorded which). Every receptor here comes from an adult woman who had mild COVID-19 (a few samples of this study predate the infection). The sample titles of this study are shuffled in the database, so cell type and time point are left out; the donor was told from shared clones.

This clonotype was counted only a few times. V is TRBV5-1 and J is TRBJ2-7; TRBD1 aligns across 7 bases. The V gene end was trimmed by 4 bases and the J gene end by 2 bases; junction bases not matched to a gene: 9. Germline V gene lookup returns CDR1 SGHRS and CDR2 YFSETQ. The CDR3 loop spans 15 amino acids. The CDR3 DNA sequence: TGCGCCAGCAGCCTACCGGGACAGCCTCCCTACGAGCAGTACTTC. Translation gives CASSLPGQPPYEQYF.

The V call is TRBV5-1, the J call TRBJ1-1; weak D call: TRBD1 (6 bases). The CDR3 spans 14 residues. V was cut by 0 bases and J by 4 bases, with 10 bases left in between. Germline V gene sequence: CDR1 SGHRS, CDR2 YFSETQ. The CDR3 here is CASSLGAGVTEAFF. The CDR3 region has the DNA TGCGCCAGCAGCTTGGGGGCAGGGGTCACTGAAGCTTTCTTT.

The rearrangement links TRBV5-6 to TRBJ2-5; tentatively, D is TRBD1 or TRBD2 (5 bases each). Germline assignment: CDR1 SGHDT and CDR2 YYEEEE. The CDR3 runs 16 residues. V shed 0 bases and J shed 5 bases, with 17 bases lying between them. The CDR3 nucleotides are TGTGCCAGCAGCTTGGGTGGGGGTCCCACCGGGGAGACCCAGTACTTC. Amino acid sequence: CASSLGGGPTGETQYF.

This rearrangement joins TRBV20-1 to TRBJ2-2; either TRBD1 or TRBD2 may supply D (5 bases each). The CDR3 has 16 residues. Deletions cut 0 bases from V and 1 base from J, with 12 bases between. Germline-derived CDR1 and CDR2 are DFQATT and SNEGSKA (reference sequence). CDR3 in DNA: TGCAGTGCTAGAGATTTTAGGGACGGGAACACCGGGGAGCTGTTTTTT. As protein: CSARDFRDGNTGELFF.

This clonotype was seen a few times. The chain combines TRBV4-1 with TRBJ1-6; no firm D call. Trimming cost V 0 bases and J 0 bases, with 6 bases left between them. CDR1 and CDR2 (germline): MGHRA, YSYEKL. The CDR3 covers 16 residues. CDR3 sequence: CASSQDTSSYNSPLHF. CDR3 DNA: TGCGCCAGCAGCCAAGATACCTCCTCCTATAATTCACCCCTCCACTTT.

In its sample, this clonotype ranks as medium-sized. The CDR3 is CASSSGTGSYNEQFF. The CDR3 DNA reads as TGCGCCAGCAGCTCCGGGACAGGTTCCTACAATGAGCAGTTCTTC. The gene calls are TRBV5-1 and TRBJ2-1; TRBD1 matches at 8 bases. The CDR3 loop spans 15 amino acids. Germline CDR1 SGHRS, CDR2 YFSETQ. Germline trimming cut 3 bases from V and 1 base from J; bases unmatched to any gene: 3.

The chain couples TRBV9 to TRBJ2-2; D unclear. Trimming cost V 0 bases and J 2 bases, with 5 bases left between them. The CDR3 loop spans 14 amino acids. CDR1 is SGDLS, CDR2 YYNGEE, per germline. The DNA of the CDR3 is TGTGCCAGCAGCGTAGCCCCCAACACCGGGGAGCTGTTTTTT. It yields the protein CASSVAPNTGELFF.

This clonotype has more than one count but fewer than ten. This rearrangement joins TRBV23-1 to TRBJ2-1; D gene unclear. TRBV23-1 is noted as an ORF with a role that remains uncertain. V lost 0 bases to trimming and J lost 6 bases, with 21 bases between them. This CDR3 spans 18 amino acids. CDR3 nucleotide sequence: TGCGCCAGCAGTCAATCTGTGTATCGTGGACCGAGAGGCAATGAGCAGTTCTTC. It codes for CASSQSVYRGPRGNEQFF.

Only one count was recorded for this clonotype. This rearrangement joins TRBV12-3 or TRBV12-4 to TRBJ2-7; 7 bases match TRBD1. This CDR3 contains 14 residues. V lost 7 bases to trimming and J lost 6 bases; unmatched junction nucleotides: 12. The CDR3 nucleotides are TGTGCCAGCACCATTTATCGGACAGGATCCGAGCAGTACTTC. This gives the protein CASTIYRTGSEQYF.

V gene TRBV12-3 or TRBV12-4 combines with J gene TRBJ2-3; 10 bases agree with TRBD2. The CDR3 totals 17 residues. V gave up 5 bases and J gave up 0 bases; unmatched junction bases: 8. The CDR3 sequence: CASSNLLAGGSTDTQYF. CDR3 in DNA: TGTGCCAGCAGTAACCTCTTAGCGGGGGGAAGCACAGATACGCAGTATTTT.

CDR3 DNA: TGCAGTGCCATTACAGGGGGAAGCACTGAAGCTTTCTTT. Encoded protein: CSAITGGSTEAFF. The gene calls are TRBV20-1 and TRBJ1-1, with 8 bases that match TRBD1. CDR3 size: 13 residues. Per germline, CDR1 DFQATT and CDR2 SNEGSKA (reference sequence). With 6 bases clipped from V and 4 bases from J, the junction kept 7 bases outside the gene matches.

V and J are TRBV20-1 and TRBJ1-5; 7 bases agree with TRBD1. The CDR3 spans 12 residues. Germline V gives CDR1 DFQATT, CDR2 SNEGSKA (reference sequence). V was clipped by 4 bases and J by 8 bases; unmatched bases: 5. The CDR3 loop reads CSAKTGSEPQHF. The CDR3 nucleotides are TGCAGTGCTAAGACAGGGTCGGAGCCCCAGCATTTT.

The CDR3 reads CASSSYLETQYF. DNA for the CDR3: TGTGCCAGCAGTTCCTACCTGGAGACCCAGTACTTC. The genes are TRBV6-2 or TRBV6-3 and TRBJ2-5; D not certain. The V and J ends lost 4 bases and 5 bases respectively, with 8 bases between them. The CDR3 runs 12 residues. Germline CDR1 MNHEY, CDR2 SVGEGT.

Only a few counts were recorded for this clonotype. The chain is built from TRBV7-3 and TRBJ2-1; TRBD2 matches at 9 bases. The germline gives CDR1 SGHTA, CDR2 FQGTGA. V was pared by 0 bases and J by 15 bases, with 15 bases of the junction left unmatched. The CDR3 runs 16 residues. The CDR3 DNA reads TGTGCCAGCAGCTTAACAGGGCGCGGGAGGGCCGAGGAGTGGTTCTTC. Amino acid sequence: CASSLTGRGRAEEWFF.

This chain links TRBV18 with TRBJ1-2; no definite D call. CDR1 is KGHSH, CDR2 LQKENI, per germline. The CDR3 covers 14 residues. Trimming stripped 3 bases from V and 2 bases from J, with 10 bases between. The CDR3 coding sequence is TGTGCCAGCTCACCGAATTTACAAAACTATGGCTACACCTTC. This encodes CASSPNLQNYGYTF.

This chain links TRBV7-9 with TRBJ2-1, with 7 bases that match TRBD2. The junction had 7 bases not matched to a gene; V was cut back by 5 bases and J by 0 bases. Per germline, CDR1 SEHNR and CDR2 FQNEAQ (reference sequence). The CDR3 length is 16 residues. The CDR3: CASSPFGGSSYNEQFF. DNA for the CDR3: TGTGCCAGCAGCCCGTTCGGGGGGAGCTCCTACAATGAGCAGTTCTTC.

Written as DNA, the CDR3 is TGTGCCTGGAGTACGTCTGGGGGGATTCAGTACTTC. Its translation: CAWSTSGGIQYF. The chain employs TRBV30 and TRBJ2-4, with D possibly TRBD2 on 6 matching bases. The germline V gene encodes CDR1 GTSNPN and CDR2 SVGIG (reference sequence). The CDR3 totals 12 residues. The V gene lost 2 bases and the J gene lost 10 bases, with 12 bases spanning the gap.

This clonotype came up a few times. The chain is built from TRBV6-5 and TRBJ2-7; 7 nucleotides match TRBD2. Germline loops: CDR1 MNHEY, CDR2 SVGAGI. V trimming: 2 bases; J trimming: 2 bases; junction bases outside the gene matches: 3. CDR3 size: 14 residues. The CDR3 is CASSYGGRAYEQYF. The CDR3 DNA reads TGTGCCAGCAGTTACGGTGGGAGGGCCTACGAGCAGTACTTC.

Comment on this clonotype: One end of the junction does not line up with germline, which may come from a read error. The J gene is TRBJ2-2, the V gene TRBV7-7; D gene uncertain. The length of the CDR3 is 17 residues. From germline, CDR1 is SSHAT and CDR2 FNYEAQ (reference sequence). In DNA, the CDR3 is TGTGCTAGCAGCACTGGGGTTATCATAAAGAACACCGGGGAGCTGTTTTTT. Protein product: CASSTGVIIKNTGELFF.

This clonotype was recorded only once. This chain links TRBV4-1 with TRBJ1-2; 7 nucleotides line up with TRBD1. The V segment lost 6 bases and the J segment 2 bases; nucleotides outside the gene matches: 9. Per germline, CDR1 MGHRA and CDR2 YSYEKL. CDR3 length equals 15 residues. The CDR3 DNA reads TGCGCCAGCAGTACCCCGGGACAGTTAAACTATGGCTACACCTTC. Translated: CASSTPGQLNYGYTF.

A remark on this clonotype: The DNA is left out, because the CDR3 cannot be placed on it with certainty; the CDR3 is given as TCRdb lists it. V is TRBV20-1 and J is TRBJ2-2. Germline values: CDR1 DFQATT, CDR2 SNEGSKA (reference sequence). The CDR3 length equals 17 residues, ends included. CDR3 protein: CSAAKRVSGNTGELFFF.

There are a few counts of this clonotype. The chain recombines TRBV6-1 with TRBJ2-6, with D unclear. Between the trimmed V and J ends, which lost 5 bases and 0 bases, there was a span of 8 bases. Per the germline V gene, CDR1 is MNHNS and CDR2 is SASEGT. This CDR3 comprises 15 residues. The CDR3 coding sequence is TGTGCCAGCAGTACCCTCGCCTCTGGGGCCAACGTCCTGACTTTC. Protein sequence: CASSTLASGANVLTF.

This clonotype showed up just a few times. J is TRBJ2-1 and V is TRBV7-9; the D gene is possibly TRBD2 (6 bases). The CDR3 consists of 17 residues. Germline CDR1 and CDR2: SEHNR and FQNEAQ (reference sequence). Trimming removed 1 base at V and 3 bases at J, with 16 bases between. The CDR3 protein is CASSLGHGGVGYNEQFF. CDR3 in DNA: TGTGCCAGCAGCTTAGGGCATGGCGGGGTTGGCTACAATGAGCAGTTCTTC.

This clonotype has just a few counts. J is TRBJ2-1 and V is TRBV12-3 or TRBV12-4; 8 positions agree with TRBD1. The J segment lost 5 bases and the V segment lost 5 bases, leaving 2 bases of the junction unmatched. This CDR3 has 13 residues. This chain's CDR3 is CASSRTGNNEQFF. CDR3 in DNA: TGTGCCAGCAGTCGGACAGGGAACAATGAGCAGTTCTTC.

This clonotype was picked up many times. The chain combines TRBV7-3 with TRBJ1-1, with no clear D. This CDR3 region has 13 residues. Per the germline V gene, CDR1 is SGHTA and CDR2 is FQGTGA. Trimming stripped 2 bases from V and 1 base from J, with 5 bases between. Here the CDR3 DNA reads TGTGCCAGCAGCTTACAGGAGAACACTGAAGCTTTCTTT. It is translated as CASSLQENTEAFF. The full variable domain, rest sourced from reference TRBV7-3 and TRBJ1-1, is GAGVSQTPSNKVTEKGKYVELRCDPISGHTALYWYRQSLGQGPEFLIYFQGTGAADDSGLPNDRFFAVRPEGSVSTLKIQRTERGDSAVYLCASSLQENTEAFFGQGTRLTVV.

This clonotype occurred a few times. The V call is TRBV12-3 or TRBV12-4, the J call TRBJ2-3, with D possibly matching TRBD1 (6 bases). Trimming took 2 bases from V and 3 from J, leaving 12 bases between them. This CDR3 has 15 residues. The DNA of the CDR3 is TGTGCCAGCAGTTTAACAACAGGGAAAACAGATACGCAGTATTTT. Residues: CASSLTTGKTDTQYF.

This clonotype came up a few times. The chain has TRBV7-3 and TRBJ2-1; 13 bases agree with TRBD2. The V gene's germline CDR1 is SGHTA and CDR2 FQGTGA. This CDR3 is 15 amino acids long. J was trimmed by 5 bases and V by 3 bases; bases with no gene match: 1. CDR3 in DNA: TGTGCCAGCAGCTTCGGACTAGCGGGGGACAATGAGCAGTTCTTC. Amino acids: CASSFGLAGDNEQFF.

V usage is TRBV5-1 and J usage is TRBJ2-7; 11 bases fit TRBD2. This CDR3 is 15 amino acids long. Losses at the gene ends were 4 bases for V and 2 bases for J; bases not matched to a gene: 5. Germline lookup yields CDR1 SGHRS and CDR2 YFSETQ. Here the CDR3 reads CASSKEGLAAYEQYF. CDR3 coding DNA: TGCGCCAGCAGCAAGGAGGGACTAGCGGCCTACGAGCAGTACTTC.

In its sample, this clonotype was seen many times. The chain recombines TRBV5-1 with TRBJ1-1, with TRBD1 matching 7 bases. Germline CDR1 and CDR2: SGHRS and YFSETQ. V dropped 0 bases and J dropped 10; count of bases not matched to a gene: 6. The CDR3 runs 13 residues. DNA of the CDR3: TGCGCCAGCAGCTTGGGGACAGGCGGGTCAGCTTTCTTT. Encoded protein: CASSLGTGGSAFF.